The clone carrying this T cell receptor (beta chain) was recorded once. The data stem from a study of blood T cell repertoires in COVID-19. At the level of the study: Material from acute and convalescent COVID-19 was sourced from the United States, Italy and Spain. T cells, B-cell-depleted T cells, or PBMCs supplied cDNA or gDNA.

CDR3 size: 17 residues. Looked up from germline, CDR1 is SGHRS and CDR2 is YFSETQ. Between the trimmed V and J ends, which lost 4 bases and 2 bases, there was a span of 20 bases. The method was immunoSEQ multiplex PCR; TCRdb's version includes in-frame clones alone and lacks a portion of them. The repertoire holds 100,000 to 150,000 clones, with 81% as singletons. Seattle participants joined during active infection and were tracked over time. The rearrangement joins TRBV5-1 to TRBJ2-3, with D maybe TRBD2 (7 bases). Sequencing input: peripheral blood. This clonotype was obtained from a man aged 30 to 45 with COVID-19, enrolled during active disease. In nucleotides, the CDR3 is TGCGCCAGCAGCCAGAGTCTAGGCGGGGGCCTCACAGATACGCAGTATTTT. Residues: CASSQSLGGGLTDTQYF. Supplemented by reference TRBV5-1 and TRBJ2-3, the full variable domain reads KAGVTQTPRYLIKTRGQQVTLSCSPISGHRSVSWYQQTPGQGLQFLFEYFSETQRNKGNFPGRFSGRQFSNSRSEMNVSTLELGDSALYLCASSQSLGGGLTDTQYFGPGTRLTVL.